This T cell receptor (beta chain) was recorded in a study of T cells in Graves' hyperthyroidism and ophthalmopathy. Study-wide points: Through a model of 13 V-J features, ophthalmopathy was separated from stable hyperthyroidism.

If no ophthalmopathy progression occurred within 18 months, Graves' hyperthyroidism was stable. This clonotype was detected ten times or more. Its target is unknown. Amplified TCR beta CDR3 regions derived from RNA transcripts. HTBI primers were used for first-round RT-PCR of the TCR CDR3. One entry per CDR3 protein results from TCRdb running MiXCR on the multiplex PCR reads. The sample yields some 740,000 distinct CDR3 sequences, 14% seen once. This CDR3 is 13 amino acids long. Trimming removed 6 bases from V and 3 bases from J, with 12 bases in between. Germline-derived CDR1 and CDR2 are SNHLY and FYNNEI.

The chain combines TRBV2 with TRBJ2-7, with unresolved D. Specimen: blood. This receptor was identified in a woman under 30 with Graves' hyperthyroidism. The CDR3 coding sequence is TGTGCCAGCAGATCCGACGCTATCTACGAGCAGTACTTC. Amino acid sequence: CASRSDAIYEQYF.